The 17 T cell receptor beta chains in this list originate from one sample, sequenced in a study of CD8 T cells in Susac syndrome. cDNA came from roughly 0.5 to 1 ug RNA primed by random hexamers. One entry per CDR3 protein results from TCRdb running MiXCR on the immunoSEQ multiplex PCR reads. The sample carries over 100,000 distinct CDR3 sequences, over 90% recorded once. Sequenced sample: CD4+ T cells from PBMCs. Every receptor here comes from a human donor in good health.

V gene TRBV6-5 combines with J gene TRBJ2-1; TRBD1 aligns across 8 bases. The V gene end was trimmed by 2 bases and the J gene end by 7 bases; junction bases not matched to a gene: 7. This CDR3 contains 15 residues. Germline loops: CDR1 MNHEY, CDR2 SVGAGI. CDR3 region: CASSYRQGYRNEQFF. DNA for the CDR3: TGTGCCAGCAGTTACAGACAGGGGTATCGAAATGAGCAGTTCTTC.

The chain uses TRBV3-1 and TRBJ2-1, with D unresolved. CDR1 LGHDT and CDR2 YNNKEL come from the germline V gene (reference sequence). This CDR3 comprises 15 residues. The V end lost 1 base, the J end lost 6 bases, and 13 bases lay between the germline ends. The CDR3 loop is CASSQAVTSVNEQFF. The CDR3 bases are TGTGCCAGCAGCCAAGCGGTCACCTCGGTCAATGAGCAGTTCTTC.

The rearrangement joins TRBV7-9 to TRBJ1-1, with D unclear. This CDR3 spans 14 amino acids. V was pared by 5 bases and J by 0 bases, with 10 bases between. Germline V lookup: CDR1 SEHNR, CDR2 FQNEAQ (reference sequence). DNA of the CDR3: TGTGCCAGCAGCGGCATGGACCTGAACACTGAAGCTTTCTTT. It is translated as CASSGMDLNTEAFF.

This clonotype was observed once. This chain uses TRBV20-1 with TRBJ1-5; D is possibly TRBD1 (5 bases). The CDR3 covers 13 residues. Trimming cost V 3 bases and J 7 bases, with 13 bases left between them. Germline CDR1 and CDR2: DFQATT and SNEGSKA (reference sequence). The CDR3 DNA sequence: TGCAGTGCTAGGGGGGTCGGAGGACAGCCCCAGCATTTT. It is translated as CSARGVGGQPQHF.

The genes are TRBV19 and TRBJ1-4; 8 nucleotides align to TRBD1. J gave up 4 bases and V 11 bases, and 6 bases lay outside the gene matches. Looked up from germline, CDR1 is LNHDA and CDR2 is SQIVND (reference sequence). The CDR3 totals 13 residues. The CDR3: CAAWDRSNEKLFF. In DNA form, the CDR3 reads TGTGCCGCGTGGGACAGGAGTAATGAAAAACTGTTTTTT.

The V call is TRBV3-1, the J call TRBJ2-5; D possibly corresponds to TRBD2 (5 bases). Germline CDR1 is LGHDT and CDR2 is YNNKEL (reference sequence). V gave up 1 base and J gave up 5 bases, with 14 bases separating them. This CDR3 has 15 amino acids. The CDR3 coding sequence is TGTGCCAGCAGCCAAGGGACTCGCCCTCGGGAGACCCAGTACTTC. Its protein product is CASSQGTRPRETQYF.

The chain has TRBV27 and TRBJ1-1; D remains ambiguous. The CDR3 is 14 residues long. Trimming removed 5 bases at V and 2 bases at J, with 12 bases between. Looked up from germline, CDR1 is MNHEY and CDR2 is SMNVEV (reference sequence). In DNA, the CDR3 is TGTGCCAGCAGTCCGCAAAAGGGCAACACTGAAGCTTTCTTT. Encoded protein: CASSPQKGNTEAFF.

The rearrangement uses TRBV24-1 and TRBJ2-1; TRBD1 agrees at 9 bases. CDR1 is KGHDR and CDR2 is SFDVKD in the germline V gene. V lost 2 bases, J lost 10 bases, and 17 bases stayed unmatched. CDR3 length: 18 amino acids. CDR3 in DNA: TGTGCCACCAGTGATTCATCTAACACAGGGGGCAAAGGTGCCGAGCAGTTCTTC. Residues: CATSDSSNTGGKGAEQFF.

The chain employs TRBV2 and TRBJ2-1; unclear D gene. V was cut by 7 bases and J by 0 bases, with 19 bases left in between. Per germline, CDR1 SNHLY and CDR2 FYNNEI. The CDR3 consists of 17 residues. CDR3 in DNA: TGTGCCAGCATGGGGAAAATGTTGAGGAGCTCCTACAATGAGCAGTTCTTC. Residues: CASMGKMLRSSYNEQFF.

This chain joins TRBV7-2 and TRBJ1-5; no clear D. Trimming left V 5 bases short and J 4 bases short, with 15 bases between. The CDR3 runs 15 residues. Germline V CDR1 and CDR2: SGHTA, FQGNSA. Here the CDR3 reads CASSVFPDGNQPQHF. The CDR3 DNA reads TGTGCCAGCAGCGTGTTCCCGGACGGAAATCAGCCCCAGCATTTT.

The chain joins TRBV7-2 to TRBJ2-1; TRBD2 might be the D (5 bases). This CDR3 contains 15 residues. V lost 5 bases to trimming and J lost 4 bases, with 15 bases between them. In germline, CDR1 is SGHTA, CDR2 FQGNSA. CDR3 residues: CASSRGSGLYNEQFF. The DNA for the CDR3 is TGTGCCAGCAGCCGCGGCTCTGGACTTTACAATGAGCAGTTCTTC.

This clonotype was recorded once. V gene TRBV7-2 combines with J gene TRBJ2-2; D is ambiguous. The CDR3 totals 15 residues. The V gene lost 2 bases and the J gene lost 1 base, with 8 bases spanning the gap. Germline V lookup: CDR1 SGHTA, CDR2 FQGNSA. The CDR3 sequence: CASSLNRLNTGELFF. The CDR3 bases are TGTGCCAGCAGCTTAAACAGACTGAACACCGGGGAGCTGTTTTTT.

This clonotype was counted once. The J gene is TRBJ1-1, the V gene TRBV29-1; maybe TRBD1 (6 bases). Trimming left V 8 bases short and J 4 bases short, with 17 bases between. This CDR3 is 13 amino acids long. Germline lookup yields CDR1 SQVTM and CDR2 ANQGSEA. Written as DNA, the CDR3 is TGCAGCTCCACCCAGGGGCGGAGCACTGAAGCTTTCTTT. Translation: CSSTQGRSTEAFF.

V is TRBV20-1 and J is TRBJ2-3; 11 bases match TRBD2. Losses at the gene ends were 2 bases for V and 2 bases for J; bases not matched to a gene: 3. Germline loops: CDR1 DFQATT, CDR2 SNEGSKA (reference sequence). This CDR3 region has 15 residues. The CDR3 reads CSARLAGGPTDTQYF. In DNA, the CDR3 is TGCAGTGCTAGACTAGCGGGGGGCCCCACAGATACGCAGTATTTT.

The chain is built from TRBV20-1 and TRBJ2-4; 7 bases are a match to TRBD2. CDR1 is DFQATT and CDR2 is SNEGSKA in the germline V gene (reference sequence). There are 17 residues in the CDR3. Unmatched junction bases numbered 10, after V lost 0 bases and J lost 2 bases. This chain's CDR3 is CSARDLASGGSKNIQYF. The CDR3 region has the DNA TGCAGTGCTAGAGATTTAGCATCGGGGGGATCCAAAAACATTCAGTACTTC.

A single count supports this clonotype. This chain connects TRBV2 to TRBJ1-2; D unresolved. Germline CDR1 reads SNHLY; CDR2 reads FYNNEI. Trimming left V 3 bases short and J 4 bases short, with 6 bases between. This CDR3 is 12 amino acids long. Here the CDR3 DNA reads TGTGCCAGCAGTGAGGCAGCCTATGGCTACACCTTC. As protein: CASSEAAYGYTF. The whole variable domain, remainder taken from reference TRBV2 and TRBJ1-2, is EPEVTQTPSHQVTQMGQEVILRCVPISNHLYFYWYRQILGQKVEFLVSFYNNEISEKSEIFDDQFSVERPDGSNFTLKIRSTKLEDSAMYFCASSEAAYGYTFGSGTRLTVV.

The V and J genes are TRBV7-9 and TRBJ2-1, with unresolved D. The CDR3 totals 15 residues. The germline V gene has CDR1 SEHNR and CDR2 FQNEAQ (reference sequence). Trimming stripped 4 bases from V and 0 bases from J, with 10 bases between. The CDR3 is CASSSTGPSYNEQFF. As DNA, the CDR3 is TGTGCCAGCAGCTCGACCGGGCCCTCCTACAATGAGCAGTTCTTC. Full variable domain (outside the CDR3, taken from reference TRBV7-9 and TRBJ2-1): DTGVSQNPRHKITKRGQNVTFRCDPISEHNRLYWYRQTLGQGPEFLTYFQNEAQLEKSRLLSDRFSAERPKGSFSTLEIQRTEQGDSAMYLCASSSTGPSYNEQFFGPGTRLTVL.